This T cell receptor beta chain is from a study of blood T cell repertoires in COVID-19. About the research overall: Both acute and convalescent COVID-19 samples were obtained from the United States, Italy and Spain.

Trimming shortened V by 8 bases and J by 1 base, and 6 bases separated the two germline ends. This CDR3 is 11 amino acids long. The V gene's germline CDR1 is MDHEN and CDR2 SYDVKM. How the authors handled the data: It was from reference gene primer amplification that nucleated cell counts were estimated. Generated by immunoSEQ multiplex PCR, the TCRdb table keeps only in-frame clones and is missing some. Clone size and V and J calls were adopted from that table, with D and trimming inferred from the DNA. The sample lists about 190,000 clones; about three quarters were seen once. V and J are TRBV28 and TRBJ2-7, with D maybe TRBD2 (6 bases). The sequence was obtained from a woman older than 75 with active or convalescent COVID-19. Sequencing was performed on peripheral blood. CDR3: CASRGSYEQYF. As DNA, the CDR3 is TGTGCCAGCCGGGGGTCCTACGAGCAGTACTTC.